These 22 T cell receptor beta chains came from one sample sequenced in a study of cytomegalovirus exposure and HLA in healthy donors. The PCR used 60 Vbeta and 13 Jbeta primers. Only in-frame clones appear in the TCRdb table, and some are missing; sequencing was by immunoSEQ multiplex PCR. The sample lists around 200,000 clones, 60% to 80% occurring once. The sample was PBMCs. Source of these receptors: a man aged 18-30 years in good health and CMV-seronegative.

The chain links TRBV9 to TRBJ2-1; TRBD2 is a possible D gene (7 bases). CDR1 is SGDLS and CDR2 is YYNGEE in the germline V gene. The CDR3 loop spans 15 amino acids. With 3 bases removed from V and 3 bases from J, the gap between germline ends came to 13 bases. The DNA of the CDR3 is TGTGCCAGCAGCGCCAGCGGGACAAGCTACAATGAGCAGTTCTTC. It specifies CASSASGTSYNEQFF.

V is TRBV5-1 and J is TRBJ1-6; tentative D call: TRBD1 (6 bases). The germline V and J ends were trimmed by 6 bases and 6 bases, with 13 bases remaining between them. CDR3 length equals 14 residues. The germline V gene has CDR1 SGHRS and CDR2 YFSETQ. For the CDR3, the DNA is TGCGCCAGCACGGGGGGCCAGGTTAATTCACCCCTCCACTTT. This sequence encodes CASTGGQVNSPLHF.

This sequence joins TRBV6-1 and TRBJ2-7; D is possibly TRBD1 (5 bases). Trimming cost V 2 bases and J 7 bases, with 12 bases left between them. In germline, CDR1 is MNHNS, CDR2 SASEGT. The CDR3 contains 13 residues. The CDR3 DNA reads TGTGCCAGCAGTGAACGGACACCGCGTGAGCAGTACTTC. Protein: CASSERTPREQYF.

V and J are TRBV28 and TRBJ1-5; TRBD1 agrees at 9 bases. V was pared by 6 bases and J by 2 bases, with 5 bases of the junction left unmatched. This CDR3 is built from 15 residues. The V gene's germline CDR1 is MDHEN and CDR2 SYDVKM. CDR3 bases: TGTGCCAGCAGCCATACAGGGGGCGGCAATCAGCCCCAGCATTTT. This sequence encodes CASSHTGGGNQPQHF.

CDR3 protein: CASSQDRTGGADTQYF. The CDR3 DNA follows: TGCGCCAGCAGCCAAGATCGGACAGGGGGGGCAGATACGCAGTATTTT. V gene TRBV4-3 combines with J gene TRBJ2-3, with 10 bases lining up with TRBD1. CDR3 length: 16 amino acids. V dropped 0 bases and J dropped 4; count of bases not matched to a gene: 4. CDR1 is LGHNA and CDR2 is YSLEER in the germline V gene.

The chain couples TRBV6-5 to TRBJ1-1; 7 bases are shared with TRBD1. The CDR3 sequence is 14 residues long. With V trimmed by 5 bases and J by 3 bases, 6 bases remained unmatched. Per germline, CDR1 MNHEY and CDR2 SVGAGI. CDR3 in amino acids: CASSRDRADTEAFF. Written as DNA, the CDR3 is TGTGCCAGCAGTCGAGACAGGGCCGACACTGAAGCTTTCTTT.

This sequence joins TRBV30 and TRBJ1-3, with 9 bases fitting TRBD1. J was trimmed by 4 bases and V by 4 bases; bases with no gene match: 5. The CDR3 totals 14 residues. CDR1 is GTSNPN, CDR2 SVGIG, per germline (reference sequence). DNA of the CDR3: TGTGCCTGGACGTGGGGACAGGGCGGAAACACCATATATTTT. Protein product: CAWTWGQGGNTIYF.

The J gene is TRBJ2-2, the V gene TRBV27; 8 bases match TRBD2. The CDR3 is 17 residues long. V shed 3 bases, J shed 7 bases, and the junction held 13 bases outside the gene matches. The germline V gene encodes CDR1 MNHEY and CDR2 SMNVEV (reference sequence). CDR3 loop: CASSFQRGGGPFGELFF. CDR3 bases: TGTGCCAGCAGTTTCCAACGCGGCGGGGGGCCTTTCGGGGAGCTGTTTTTT.

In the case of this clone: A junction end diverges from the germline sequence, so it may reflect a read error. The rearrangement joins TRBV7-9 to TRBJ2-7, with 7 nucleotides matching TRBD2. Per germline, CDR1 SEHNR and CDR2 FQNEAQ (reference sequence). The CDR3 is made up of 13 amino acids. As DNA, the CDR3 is TGTTCCAGCGAGGGAGGGAGCTCCTACGAGCAGTACTTC. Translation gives CSSEGGSSYEQYF.

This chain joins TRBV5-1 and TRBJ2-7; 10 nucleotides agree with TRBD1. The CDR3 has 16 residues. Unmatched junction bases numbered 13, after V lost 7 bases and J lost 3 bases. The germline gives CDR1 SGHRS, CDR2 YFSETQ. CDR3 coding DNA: TGCGCCAGCTTCCCCGGGCCGGGACAGGGGATCTACGAGCAGTACTTC. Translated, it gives CASFPGPGQGIYEQYF.

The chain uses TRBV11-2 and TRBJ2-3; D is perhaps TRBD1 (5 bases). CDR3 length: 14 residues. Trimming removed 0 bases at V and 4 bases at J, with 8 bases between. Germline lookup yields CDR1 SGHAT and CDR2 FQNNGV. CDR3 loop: CASSLERGPDTQYF. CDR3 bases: TGTGCCAGCAGCTTAGAAAGGGGCCCAGATACGCAGTATTTT.

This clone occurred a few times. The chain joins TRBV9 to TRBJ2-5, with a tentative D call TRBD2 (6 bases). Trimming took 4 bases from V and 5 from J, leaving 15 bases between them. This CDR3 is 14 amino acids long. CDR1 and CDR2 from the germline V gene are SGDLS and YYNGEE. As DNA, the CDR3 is TGTGCCAGCAGCCCGGAGGGGCGTTCGGAGACCCAGTACTTC. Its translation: CASSPEGRSETQYF.

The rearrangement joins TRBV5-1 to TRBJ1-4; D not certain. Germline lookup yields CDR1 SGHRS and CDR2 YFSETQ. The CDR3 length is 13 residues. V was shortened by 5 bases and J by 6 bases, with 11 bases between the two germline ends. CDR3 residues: CASSEQVDEKLFF. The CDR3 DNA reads TGCGCCAGCAGTGAGCAGGTGGATGAAAAACTGTTTTTT.

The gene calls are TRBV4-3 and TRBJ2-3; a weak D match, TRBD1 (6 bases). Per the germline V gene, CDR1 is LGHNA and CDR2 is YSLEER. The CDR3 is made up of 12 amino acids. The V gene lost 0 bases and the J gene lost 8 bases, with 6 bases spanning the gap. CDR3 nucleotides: TGCGCCAGCAGCCAAGAAGGGGGTACGCAGTATTTT. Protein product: CASSQEGGTQYF.

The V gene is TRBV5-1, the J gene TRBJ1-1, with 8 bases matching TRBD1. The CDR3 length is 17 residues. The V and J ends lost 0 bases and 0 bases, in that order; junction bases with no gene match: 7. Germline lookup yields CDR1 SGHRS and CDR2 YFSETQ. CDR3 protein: CASSLVGTGLMNTEAFF. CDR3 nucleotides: TGCGCCAGCAGCTTGGTGGGGACAGGCCTCATGAACACTGAAGCTTTCTTT.

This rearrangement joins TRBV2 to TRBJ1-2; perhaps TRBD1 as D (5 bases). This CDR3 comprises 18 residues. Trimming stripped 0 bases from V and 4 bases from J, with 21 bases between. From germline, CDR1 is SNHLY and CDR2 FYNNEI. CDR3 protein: CASSEAGAGGGRSYGYTF. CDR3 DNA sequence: TGTGCCAGCAGTGAAGCGGGTGCTGGGGGAGGACGGAGCTATGGCTACACCTTC.

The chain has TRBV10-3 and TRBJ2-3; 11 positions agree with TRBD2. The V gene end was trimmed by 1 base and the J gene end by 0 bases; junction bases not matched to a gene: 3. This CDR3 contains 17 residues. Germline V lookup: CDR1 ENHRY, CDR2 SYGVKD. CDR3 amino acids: CAISEWGTSGSTDTQYF. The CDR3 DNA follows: TGTGCCATCAGTGAGTGGGGGACTAGCGGTAGCACAGATACGCAGTATTTT.

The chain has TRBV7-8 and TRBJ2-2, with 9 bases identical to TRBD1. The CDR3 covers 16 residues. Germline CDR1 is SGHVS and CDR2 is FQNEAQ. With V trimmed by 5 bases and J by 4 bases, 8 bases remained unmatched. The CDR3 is CASSPTGTGFTGELFF. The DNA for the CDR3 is TGTGCCAGCAGCCCTACCGGGACAGGGTTCACCGGGGAGCTGTTTTTT.

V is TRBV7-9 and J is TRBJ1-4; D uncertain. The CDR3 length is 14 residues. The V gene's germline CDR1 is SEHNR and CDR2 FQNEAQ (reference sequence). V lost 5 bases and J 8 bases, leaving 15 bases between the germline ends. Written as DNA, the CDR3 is TGTGCCAGCAGCCTTCGACTGAACGCCGAAAAACTGTTTTTT. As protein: CASSLRLNAEKLFF.

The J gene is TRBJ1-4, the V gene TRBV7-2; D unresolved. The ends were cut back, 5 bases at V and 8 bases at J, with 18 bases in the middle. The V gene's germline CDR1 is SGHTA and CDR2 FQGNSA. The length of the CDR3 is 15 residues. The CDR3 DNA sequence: TGTGCCAGCAGCCTAAGGGAGGAAGGGAACGAAAAACTGTTTTTT. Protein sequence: CASSLREEGNEKLFF.

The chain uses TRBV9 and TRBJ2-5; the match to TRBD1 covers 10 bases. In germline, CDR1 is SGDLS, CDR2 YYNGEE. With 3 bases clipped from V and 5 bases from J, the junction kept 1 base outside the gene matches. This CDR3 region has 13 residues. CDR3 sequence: CASSETGGETQYF. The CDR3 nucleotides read TGTGCCAGCAGCGAGACAGGGGGCGAGACCCAGTACTTC.

The CDR3 protein is CASSPEVTFQGEFF. The DNA for the CDR3 is TGTGCCAGCAGCCCCGAGGTGACTTTTCAAGGGGAGTTCTTC. The chain has TRBV7-2 and TRBJ2-1; D might be TRBD1 (5 bases). Germline CDR1 SGHTA, CDR2 FQGNSA. This CDR3 comprises 14 residues. V was cut by 5 bases and J by 14 bases, with 22 bases left in between.